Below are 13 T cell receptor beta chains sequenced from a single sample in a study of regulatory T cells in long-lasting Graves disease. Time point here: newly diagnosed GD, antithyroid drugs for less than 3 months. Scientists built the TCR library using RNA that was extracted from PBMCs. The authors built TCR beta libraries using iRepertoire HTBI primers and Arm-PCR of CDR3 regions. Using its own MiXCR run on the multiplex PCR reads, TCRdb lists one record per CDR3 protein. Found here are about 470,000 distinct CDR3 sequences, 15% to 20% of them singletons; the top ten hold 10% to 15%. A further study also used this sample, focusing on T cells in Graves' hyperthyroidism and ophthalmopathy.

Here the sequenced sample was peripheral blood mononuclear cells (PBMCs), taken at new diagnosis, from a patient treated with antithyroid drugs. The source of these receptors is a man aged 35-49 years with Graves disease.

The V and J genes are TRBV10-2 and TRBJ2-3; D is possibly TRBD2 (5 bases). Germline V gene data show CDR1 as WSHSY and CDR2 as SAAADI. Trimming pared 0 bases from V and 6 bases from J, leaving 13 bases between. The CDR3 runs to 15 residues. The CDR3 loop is CASSESISGWDTQYF. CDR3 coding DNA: TGCGCCAGCAGTGAGTCGATATCGGGGTGGGATACGCAGTATTTT.

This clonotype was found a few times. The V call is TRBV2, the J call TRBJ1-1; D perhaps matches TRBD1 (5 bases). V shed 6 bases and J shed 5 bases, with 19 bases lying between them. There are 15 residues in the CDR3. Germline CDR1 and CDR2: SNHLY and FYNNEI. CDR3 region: CASRVQSLPGTEAFF. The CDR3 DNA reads TGTGCCAGCAGGGTCCAGTCACTCCCAGGGACTGAAGCTTTCTTT.

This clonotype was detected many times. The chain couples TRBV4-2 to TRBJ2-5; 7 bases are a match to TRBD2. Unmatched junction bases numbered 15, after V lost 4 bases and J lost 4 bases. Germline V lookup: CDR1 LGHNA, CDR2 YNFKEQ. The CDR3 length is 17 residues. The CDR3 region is CASSPVKGREMGETQYF. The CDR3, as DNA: TGTGCCAGCAGCCCCGTTAAGGGGCGGGAGATGGGAGAGACCCAGTACTTC.

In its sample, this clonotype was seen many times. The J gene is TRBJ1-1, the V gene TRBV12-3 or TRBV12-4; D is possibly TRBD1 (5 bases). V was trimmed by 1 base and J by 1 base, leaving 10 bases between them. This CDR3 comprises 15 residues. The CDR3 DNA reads TGTGCCAGCAGTTTAGTCGGGGCAGCGAACACTGAAGCTTTCTTT. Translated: CASSLVGAANTEAFF.

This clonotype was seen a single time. The chain's CDR3 is CASTVLAGGPADTQYF. Here the CDR3 DNA reads TGTGCCAGTACCGTACTAGCGGGAGGGCCCGCAGATACGCAGTATTTT. J is TRBJ2-3 and V is TRBV19, with 13 bases lining up with TRBD2. Looked up from germline, CDR1 is LNHDA and CDR2 is SQIVND (reference sequence). Trimming at V came to 7 bases and at J to 4 bases, leaving 8 bases not matched to a gene. The CDR3 runs 16 residues. Variable domain in full (rest from reference TRBV19 and TRBJ2-3): DGGITQSPKYLFRKEGQNVTLSCEQNLNHDAMYWYRQDPGQGLRLIYYSQIVNDFQKGDIAEGYSVSREKKESFPLTVTSAQKNPTAFYLCASTVLAGGPADTQYFGPGTRLTVL.

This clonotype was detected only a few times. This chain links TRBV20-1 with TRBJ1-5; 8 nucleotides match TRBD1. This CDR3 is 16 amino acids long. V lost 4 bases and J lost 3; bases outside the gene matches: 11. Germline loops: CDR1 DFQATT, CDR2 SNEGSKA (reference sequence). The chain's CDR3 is CSAITGGAFINQPQHF. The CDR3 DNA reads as TGCAGTGCTATTACAGGGGGTGCATTTATCAATCAGCCCCAGCATTTT.

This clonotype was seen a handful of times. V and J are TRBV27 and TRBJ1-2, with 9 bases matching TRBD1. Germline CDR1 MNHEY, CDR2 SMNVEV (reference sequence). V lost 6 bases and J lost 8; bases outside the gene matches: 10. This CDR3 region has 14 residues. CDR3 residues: CASSLSQGAQGYTF. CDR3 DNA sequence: TGTGCCAGCAGCCTATCACAGGGGGCTCAGGGCTACACCTTC.

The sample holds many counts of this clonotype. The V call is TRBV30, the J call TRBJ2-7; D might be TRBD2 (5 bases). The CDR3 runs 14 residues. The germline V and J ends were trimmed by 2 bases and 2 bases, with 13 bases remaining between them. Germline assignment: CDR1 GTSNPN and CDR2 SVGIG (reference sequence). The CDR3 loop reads CAWSLGLGTYEQYF. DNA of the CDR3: TGTGCCTGGAGTCTTGGACTGGGGACCTACGAGCAGTACTTC.

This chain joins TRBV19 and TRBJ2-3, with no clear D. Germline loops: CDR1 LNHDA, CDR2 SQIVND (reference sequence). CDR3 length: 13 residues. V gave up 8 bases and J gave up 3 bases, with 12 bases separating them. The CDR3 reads CASARFLTDTQYF. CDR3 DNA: TGTGCCAGTGCGAGGTTTTTGACAGATACGCAGTATTTT.

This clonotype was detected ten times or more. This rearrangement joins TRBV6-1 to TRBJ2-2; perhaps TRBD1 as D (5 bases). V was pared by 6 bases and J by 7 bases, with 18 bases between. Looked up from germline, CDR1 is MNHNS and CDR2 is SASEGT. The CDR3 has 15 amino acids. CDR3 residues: CASRSGHGEVGELFF. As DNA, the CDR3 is TGTGCCAGCAGATCAGGACACGGAGAGGTCGGGGAGCTGTTTTTT.

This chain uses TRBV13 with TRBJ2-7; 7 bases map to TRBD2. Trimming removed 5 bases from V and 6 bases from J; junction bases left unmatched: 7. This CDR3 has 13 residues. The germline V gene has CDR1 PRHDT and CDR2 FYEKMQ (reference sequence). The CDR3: CASSLEGGVEQYF. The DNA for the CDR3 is TGTGCCAGCAGCCTCGAGGGAGGGGTCGAGCAGTACTTC.

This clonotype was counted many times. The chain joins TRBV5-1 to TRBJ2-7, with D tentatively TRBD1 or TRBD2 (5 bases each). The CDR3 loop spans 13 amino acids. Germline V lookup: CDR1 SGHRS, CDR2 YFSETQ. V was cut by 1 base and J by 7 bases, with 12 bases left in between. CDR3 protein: CASSLWDRDEQYF. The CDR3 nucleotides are TGCGCCAGCAGCTTGTGGGACCGGGATGAGCAGTACTTC.

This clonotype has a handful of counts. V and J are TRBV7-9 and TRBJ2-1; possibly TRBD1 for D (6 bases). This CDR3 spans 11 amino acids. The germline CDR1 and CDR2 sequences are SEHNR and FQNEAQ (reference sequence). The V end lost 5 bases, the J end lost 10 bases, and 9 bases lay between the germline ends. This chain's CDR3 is CASSPDREQFF. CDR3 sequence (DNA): TGTGCCAGCAGCCCCGACAGGGAGCAGTTCTTC.